This T cell receptor beta chain was profiled in a study of post-analysis software for immune sequencing data. Study information: Disease trajectories encompassed relapsing-remitting, secondary progressive and progressive-relapsing multiple sclerosis. Overall study findings and caveats: Relative to controls, patients had about 5 TRBV segments at higher frequency, with TRBV5-6, TRBV5-1 and TRBV20-1 among these. Comparison with controls showed significantly lower normalized Chao1 diversity in multiple sclerosis patients.

Sequencing libraries made from TCR beta cDNA carried unique molecular identifiers. Between roughly 1 and 10 million T cells gave rise to 450,000 to 650,000 cDNA molecules. TCRdb called the PCR reads again in MiXCR, with one record for every CDR3 protein. The repertoire holds 450,000 to 700,000 distinct CDR3 sequences, with around 44% as singletons. Worth noting for this clonotype: Its matching antigen is unknown.

Germline-derived CDR1 and CDR2 are DFQATT and SNEGSKA (reference sequence). There are 19 residues in the CDR3. V shed 0 bases and J 6 bases; nucleotides not matched to a gene: 18. The receptor's source is a girl aged 10 to 17 with multiple sclerosis. The J gene is TRBJ2-1, the V gene TRBV20-1; 9 positions match TRBD2. The sequencing input was blood. Here the CDR3 reads CSARDGEWWSSGIGNEQFF. Written as DNA, the CDR3 is TGCAGTGCTAGAGATGGGGAATGGTGGTCTAGCGGGATAGGCAATGAGCAGTTCTTC.